The following is a T cell receptor beta chain sequence with its context. One entry per CDR3 protein results from TCRdb running MiXCR on the 5' RACE reads. The table shows about 350,000 distinct CDR3 sequences, with 20% occurring only once. Germline V gene sequence: CDR1 DFQATT, CDR2 SNEGSKA (reference sequence). The V gene end was trimmed by 6 bases and the J gene end by 1 base; junction bases not matched to a gene: 7. The CDR3 has 16 amino acids. This record belongs to a study of T-cell memory formation after mild COVID-19. The sequenced sample consisted of PBMCs or a T cell subset sorted from them (not recorded which). The genes are TRBV20-1 and TRBJ2-6; 9 bases line up with TRBD1. This receptor was obtained from a young man who had mild COVID-19 (a few samples of this study predate the infection). Cell type and time point are not known. The CDR3 sequence is CSAAGTGKSGANVLTF. The CDR3 region has the DNA TGCAGTGCCGCCGGGACAGGGAAGTCTGGGGCCAACGTCCTGACTTTC.